These T cell receptor beta chains were read from a single sample in a study of OX40 agonist ivuxolimab in advanced cancers. The assay was immunoSEQ multiplex PCR, and TCRdb's table has in-frame clones only and misses some. The data hold fewer than 90,000 clones, with 70% to 90% observed a single time. The specimen comprised CD4+ or CD8+ T cells sorted from blood, sampled in a trial of the OX40 agonist ivuxolimab. These receptors were obtained from an adult with an advanced solid tumor such as melanoma, head and neck, liver or kidney cancer. CDR3s include the opening cysteine and the closing phenylalanine or tryptophan. D genes are given only for firm matches. Size is omitted from some rows. Given values are once, few, many or a class for expanded clones.

J gene	D gene	clone size	V gene	CDR3 protein	CDR3 DNA
TRBJ2-5	TRBD2	NA	TRBV5-6	CASSLIAGGLETQYF	TGTGCCAGCAGCTTGATAGCGGGGGGGCTTGAGACCCAGTACTTC
TRBJ2-7	NA	NA	TRBV29-1	CSVPEELTILTYEQYF	TGCAGCGTCCCCGAGGAGTTAACAATATTAACCTACGAGCAGTACTTC
TRBJ1-5	NA	NA	TRBV30	CAWSVRGRMNQPQHF	TGTGCCTGGAGTGTGAGAGGGAGAATGAATCAGCCCCAGCATTTT
TRBJ1-2	NA	NA	TRBV25-1	CASSAGGPAELANYGYTF	TGTGCCAGCAGTGCGGGGGGGCCCGCTGAGTTAGCTAACTATGGCTACACCTTC
TRBJ1-1	NA	NA	TRBV10-2	CASSDSQNTEAFF	TGCGCCAGCAGTGATTCCCAGAACACTGAAGCTTTCTTT
TRBJ2-7	NA	NA	TRBV7-2	CASSFNPAYEQYF	TGTGCCAGCAGCTTTAACCCCGCCTACGAGCAGTACTTC
TRBJ1-5	NA	NA	TRBV7-9	CASSSELDHQPQHF	TGTGCCAGCAGCTCGGAATTAGACCATCAGCCCCAGCATTTT
TRBJ2-5	NA	once	TRBV7-6	CASSLGAAQETQYF	TGTGCCAGCAGCTTAGGCGCAGCTCAAGAGACCCAGTACTTC
TRBJ2-5	NA	NA	TRBV5-6	CASSQAWRGLQETQYF	TGTGCCAGCAGCCAGGCGTGGCGGGGGCTTCAAGAGACCCAGTACTTC
TRBJ2-7	NA	few	TRBV7-9	CASSPNRRQGSYEQYF	TGTGCCAGCAGCCCAAACCGCCGCCAGGGCTCCTACGAGCAGTACTTC
TRBJ1-4	NA	NA	TRBV4-2	CASSQAGGNEKLFF	TGTGCCAGCAGCCAAGCGGGGGGGAATGAAAAACTGTTTTTT
TRBJ2-3	NA	few	TRBV27	CASRQWNTDTQYF	TGTGCCAGCAGGCAGTGGAATACTGATACGCAGTATTTT
TRBJ2-1	NA	NA	TRBV6-6	CASSYASSSLNEQFF	TGTGCCAGCAGTTACGCGAGCTCATCCCTCAATGAGCAGTTCTTC
TRBJ1-1	TRBD1	NA	TRBV10-3	CAIRTTGGATEAFF	TGTGCCATCAGAACGACAGGGGGCGCGACTGAAGCTTTCTTT
TRBJ2-2	NA	NA	TRBV5-1	CASSFPRGASNTGELFF	TGCGCCAGCAGCTTCCCCCGGGGGGCTTCGAACACCGGGGAGCTGTTTTTT
TRBJ1-1	NA	NA	TRBV5-4	CASNLGMNTEAFF	TGTGCCAGCAATCTGGGGATGAACACTGAAGCTTTCTTT
TRBJ2-1	NA	NA	TRBV19	CASSSLTASYNEQFF	TGTGCCAGTAGTTCCTTGACGGCGTCCTACAATGAGCAGTTCTTC
TRBJ1-1	NA	NA	TRBV5-5	CASSLEAAGTEAFF	TGTGCCAGCAGCTTGGAGGCGGCGGGCACTGAAGCTTTCTTT
TRBJ2-7	NA	NA	TRBV7-2	CASSSQPGVYEQYF	TGTGCCAGCAGCTCCCAGCCGGGGGTCTACGAGCAGTACTTC
TRBJ2-1	TRBD1	NA	TRBV6-1	CASRGYRGLYNEQFF	TGTGCCAGCAGGGGCTACAGGGGGCTTTACAATGAGCAGTTCTTC
TRBJ2-3	NA	NA	TRBV10-3	CAISDRKSGPEGVDTQYF	TGTGCCATCAGTGATCGGAAGTCAGGCCCCGAAGGCGTAGATACGCAGTATTTT
TRBJ2-2	TRBD2	NA	TRBV5-1	CASSFSRGDTGELFF	TGCGCCAGCAGCTTCTCCCGGGGGGACACCGGGGAGCTGTTTTTT
TRBJ1-4	TRBD1	NA	TRBV27	CASRERTGPTNEKLFF	TGTGCCAGCAGGGAACGGACAGGGCCAACTAATGAAAAACTGTTTTTT
TRBJ2-1	NA	NA	TRBV5-1	CASKEGRNEQFF	TGCGCCAGTAAAGAAGGGCGCAATGAGCAGTTCTTC
TRBJ1-4	TRBD1	NA	TRBV25-1	CASSEYGGQGAEKLFF	TGTGCCAGCAGTGAATATGGCGGACAGGGGGCTGAAAAACTGTTTTTT
TRBJ2-3	TRBD2	NA	TRBV11-2	CASSLWSSGGVGDTQYF	TGTGCCAGCAGCTTATGGTCTAGCGGGGGGGTGGGAGATACGCAGTATTTT